The 2 T cell receptor beta chains given below trace back to one sample, sequenced in a study of CD8+ T cells in alopecia areata. As the sequencing template, cDNA was produced by extracting RNA and reverse transcribing it. Data came from immunoSEQ multiplex PCR; TCRdb stores just in-frame clones and leaves some out. The sample records about 91,000 clones, 35% to 50% being singletons. The sample was CD4+ T cells sorted from blood. All receptors derive from a human donor with alopecia areata.

This chain connects TRBV9 to TRBJ1-1; D gene ambiguous. Trimming pared 1 base from V and 4 bases from J, leaving 8 bases between. Per the germline V gene, CDR1 is SGDLS and CDR2 is YYNGEE. CDR3 size: 13 residues. CDR3 in amino acids: CASSVKGFTEAFF. The CDR3 nucleotides are TGTGCCAGCAGCGTAAAGGGTTTCACTGAAGCTTTCTTT.

The rearrangement uses TRBV6-6 and TRBJ1-5, with unresolved D. This CDR3 contains 13 residues. Germline CDR1 and CDR2: MNHNY and SVGAGI (reference sequence). Trimming removed 2 bases from V and 5 bases from J, with 7 bases in between. CDR3 DNA: TGTGCCAGCAGTTACGGTTTGGATCAGCCCCAGCATTTT. Protein sequence: CASSYGLDQPQHF.